The clone carrying this T cell receptor (beta chain) was counted only a few times. V lost 2 bases to trimming and J lost 2 bases, with 9 bases between them. The length of the CDR3 is 14 residues. The germline gives CDR1 ENHRY, CDR2 SYGVKD. The data stem from a study of blood T cell repertoires in COVID-19. Study-wide context: Sites across the United States, Italy and Spain contributed samples from acute and convalescent COVID-19. Nucleic acid was either cDNA or gDNA, and it came from T cells, B-cell-depleted T cells, or PBMCs.

Authors' analysis steps: Amplification of reference gene primers was used by the study to estimate nucleated cell counts. Clones were read by immunoSEQ multiplex PCR, and TCRdb kept only the in-frame ones, dropping some. V and J calls and clone size are as listed in that table; D and trimming were resolved from the DNA. The table includes 400,000 or so clones, around 90% detected once. The V and J genes are TRBV10-3 and TRBJ1-1; D not resolved. This clonotype originated in a woman aged 40 to 49 with acute COVID-19. Material for sequencing was PBMCs or T cells enriched from blood (not recorded which). CDR3 in DNA: TGTGCCATCAGTGAGGGGAGGGCCAACACTGAAGCTTTCTTT. Encoded protein: CAISEGRANTEAFF.